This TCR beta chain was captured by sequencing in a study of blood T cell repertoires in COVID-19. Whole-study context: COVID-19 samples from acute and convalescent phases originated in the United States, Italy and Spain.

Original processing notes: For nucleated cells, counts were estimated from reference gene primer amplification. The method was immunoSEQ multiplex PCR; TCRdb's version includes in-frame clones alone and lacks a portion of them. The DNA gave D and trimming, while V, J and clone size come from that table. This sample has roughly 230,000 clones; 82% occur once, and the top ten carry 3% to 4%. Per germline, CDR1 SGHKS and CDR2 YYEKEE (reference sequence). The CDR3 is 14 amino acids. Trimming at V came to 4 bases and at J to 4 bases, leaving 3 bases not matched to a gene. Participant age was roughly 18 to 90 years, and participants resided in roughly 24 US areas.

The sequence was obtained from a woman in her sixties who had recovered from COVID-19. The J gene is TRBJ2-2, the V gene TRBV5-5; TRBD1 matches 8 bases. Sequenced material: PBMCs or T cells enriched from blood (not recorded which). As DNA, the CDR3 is TGTGCCAGCAGCCGACAGGGGAGCACCGGGGAGCTGTTTTTT. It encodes CASSRQGSTGELFF.